Each of the 17 T cell receptor beta chains below was sequenced from the same sample in a study of blood T cells in healthy people across ages. PCR was performed a second time for 7 to 11 cycles using a sample-barcoded 5' primer and a J-beta primer mix. TCRdb called the 5' RACE reads again in MiXCR, with one record for every CDR3 protein. The data contain 1.5 million to 2 million distinct CDR3 sequences, around half of them seen just once; the ten biggest clones take up 2.1%. The source material was blood. The receptors were sampled from a woman aged 40 to 50 in good health.

The chain has TRBV20-1 and TRBJ2-7, with TRBD1 matching over 9 bases. Losses at the gene ends were 6 bases for V and 0 bases for J; bases not matched to a gene: 6. CDR3 length equals 14 residues. Germline CDR1 and CDR2: DFQATT and SNEGSKA (reference sequence). CDR3 loop: CSAKGTGNSYEQYF. CDR3 nucleotide sequence: TGCAGTGCCAAGGGGACAGGGAACTCCTACGAGCAGTACTTC.

This clonotype showed up just a few times. This chain uses TRBV5-1 with TRBJ2-5, with 11 bases identical to TRBD2. The germline V gene has CDR1 SGHRS and CDR2 YFSETQ. V lost 4 bases and J lost 3; bases outside the gene matches: 5. The CDR3 loop spans 15 amino acids. DNA for the CDR3: TGCGCCAGCAGCGGGGGGACTAGCGGAAAAGAGACCCAGTACTTC. It codes for CASSGGTSGKETQYF. Full variable domain (rest looked up from reference TRBV5-1 and TRBJ2-5): KAGVTQTPRYLIKTRGQQVTLSCSPISGHRSVSWYQQTPGQGLQFLFEYFSETQRNKGNFPGRFSGRQFSNSRSEMNVSTLELGDSALYLCASSGGTSGKETQYFGPGTRLLVL.

The chain recombines TRBV5-8 with TRBJ2-5; perhaps TRBD1 as D (6 bases). V dropped 3 bases and J dropped 1 base, with 16 bases sitting between them. The CDR3 runs 16 residues. Germline-derived CDR1 and CDR2 are SGHTS and YDEGEE. CDR3: CASSSRDTRLQETQYF. The CDR3 coding sequence is TGTGCCAGCAGCTCCCGGGACACCCGACTCCAAGAGACCCAGTACTTC.

Turning to this clonotype: One end of the junction does not line up with germline, which may come from a read error. J is TRBJ1-4 and V is TRBV6-2 or TRBV6-3; TRBD1 agrees at 7 bases. This CDR3 region has 15 residues. CDR1 MNHEY and CDR2 SVGEGT come from the germline V gene. The CDR3 is CAGSYADRANEKLFF. The CDR3 region has the DNA TGTGCCGGCAGTTATGCCGACAGGGCTAATGAAAAACTGTTTTTT.

The chain couples TRBV12-3 or TRBV12-4 to TRBJ2-5, with 11 bases aligning to TRBD2. The CDR3 spans 16 residues. V was pared by 8 bases and J by 2 bases, with 10 bases of the junction left unmatched. The CDR3 nucleotides are TGTGCCAGCTCCCGACGGGGACTAGCGGTACAAGAGACCCAGTACTTC. Translating gives CASSRRGLAVQETQYF.

V is TRBV7-2 and J is TRBJ1-2, with D tentatively TRBD1 (5 bases). The germline gives CDR1 SGHTA, CDR2 FQGNSA. The CDR3 consists of 15 residues. Trimming removed 0 bases from V and 4 bases from J, with 12 bases in between. The CDR3 sequence: CASSLARGEGYGYTF. CDR3 bases: TGTGCCAGCAGCTTAGCGCGGGGGGAAGGCTATGGCTACACCTTC.

Only a few counts were recorded for this clonotype. The chain employs TRBV5-1 and TRBJ2-7; D gene uncertain. This CDR3 contains 14 residues. Trimming shortened V by 1 base and J by 5 bases, and 13 bases separated the two germline ends. Germline CDR1 and CDR2: SGHRS and YFSETQ. The CDR3 DNA sequence: TGCGCCAGCAGCTTGACAGTACCTAGGAACGAGCAGTACTTC. This gives the protein CASSLTVPRNEQYF.

This clonotype was picked up a small number of times. This chain connects TRBV7-9 to TRBJ2-3; D is perhaps TRBD1 or TRBD2 (5 bases each). Germline values: CDR1 SEHNR, CDR2 FQNEAQ (reference sequence). The CDR3 is 14 amino acids. Trimming stripped 4 bases from V and 3 bases from J, with 11 bases between. CDR3 amino acids: CASSYEGLTDTQYF. As DNA, the CDR3 is TGTGCCAGCAGCTACGAGGGGTTGACAGATACGCAGTATTTT.

This clonotype occurred once. The chain couples TRBV5-1 to TRBJ2-7; 10 nucleotides match TRBD2. The CDR3 loop spans 14 amino acids. Germline-derived CDR1 and CDR2 are SGHRS and YFSETQ. Trimming removed 4 bases from V and 6 bases from J; junction bases left unmatched: 7. The CDR3 spells CASSVGLAGAEQYF. The CDR3, as DNA: TGCGCCAGCAGCGTGGGGCTAGCGGGAGCCGAGCAGTACTTC.

This clonotype was detected once. The rearrangement joins TRBV4-2 to TRBJ1-6; maybe TRBD1 (5 bases). Germline V CDR1 and CDR2: LGHNA, YNFKEQ. This CDR3 comprises 15 residues. The V and J ends lost 7 bases and 10 bases respectively, with 20 bases between them. The CDR3 DNA sequence: TGTGCCAGCACTCCAAGTGGGACTTGGGGCTCACCCCTCCACTTT. It translates to CASTPSGTWGSPLHF.

This clonotype was seen only a few times. The chain recombines TRBV7-9 with TRBJ1-2; 8 bases fit TRBD1. CDR1 is SEHNR, CDR2 FQNEAQ, per germline (reference sequence). The V gene end was trimmed by 5 bases and the J gene end by 5 bases; junction bases not matched to a gene: 4. The CDR3 sequence is 13 residues long. In DNA, the CDR3 is TGTGCCAGCAGCCGGACAGGGTTATATGGCTACACCTTC. It translates to CASSRTGLYGYTF.

The V gene is TRBV18, the J gene TRBJ2-5; maybe TRBD1 (6 bases). The CDR3 totals 13 residues. CDR1 KGHSH and CDR2 LQKENI come from the germline V gene. Trimming shortened V by 3 bases and J by 4 bases, and 9 bases separated the two germline ends. In nucleotides, the CDR3 is TGTGCCAGCTCACCGATCAGGGGAGAGACCCAGTACTTC. Amino acid sequence: CASSPIRGETQYF.

The V gene is TRBV20-1, the J gene TRBJ2-7; perhaps TRBD1 as D (6 bases). Trimming removed 5 bases from V and 3 bases from J, with 11 bases in between. CDR3 length equals 12 residues. CDR1 and CDR2 from the germline V gene are DFQATT and SNEGSKA (reference sequence). CDR3 DNA: TGCAGTGCTCTCAGGGGAATCTACGAGCAGTACTTC. This translates into CSALRGIYEQYF.

The chain joins TRBV6-6 to TRBJ1-2; 10 bases fit TRBD1. Trimming at V came to 6 bases and at J to 2 bases, leaving 3 bases not matched to a gene. Germline values: CDR1 MNHNY, CDR2 SVGAGI (reference sequence). CDR3 length equals 14 residues. The CDR3 bases are TGTGCCAGCAGAGGGACAGGGGCGAACTATGGCTACACCTTC. Its protein product is CASRGTGANYGYTF.

This clonotype was observed many times. The chain carries TRBV29-1 and TRBJ2-5; 7 bases fit TRBD1. Trimming at V came to 5 bases and at J to 3 bases, leaving 3 bases not matched to a gene. Germline V CDR1 and CDR2: SQVTM, ANQGSEA. The length of the CDR3 is 12 residues. The chain's CDR3 is CSVPTGKETQYF. Written as DNA, the CDR3 is TGCAGCGTTCCGACAGGGAAAGAGACCCAGTACTTC.

Only a few counts were recorded for this clonotype. The chain employs TRBV6-5 and TRBJ2-1, with 9 bases matching TRBD2. The CDR3 is made up of 15 amino acids. J was trimmed by 4 bases and V by 6 bases; bases with no gene match: 7. Per germline, CDR1 MNHEY and CDR2 SVGAGI. The CDR3 DNA reads TGTGCCAGCAGGCCCAGACTAGCGGTATACAATGAGCAGTTCTTC. Residues: CASRPRLAVYNEQFF.

The CDR3 DNA reads TGCGCCAGCAGCTTGGCGGACAGGGGGAACAATGAGCAGTTCTTC. Protein product: CASSLADRGNNEQFF. The chain combines TRBV5-1 with TRBJ2-1; 10 bases agree with TRBD1. The J segment lost 5 bases and the V segment lost 0 bases, leaving 2 bases of the junction unmatched. The CDR3 runs to 15 residues. CDR1 and CDR2 from the germline V gene are SGHRS and YFSETQ.